This TCR beta chain was found in a study of blood T cells in healthy people across ages. Trimming stripped 5 bases from V and 0 bases from J, with 8 bases between. In germline, CDR1 is SEHNR, CDR2 FQNEAQ (reference sequence). This CDR3 has 14 amino acids. The second PCR ran roughly 6 to 11 cycles with a sample-barcoded 5' primer and J-beta primers. In TCRdb, the 5' RACE reads were re-called with MiXCR into one record per CDR3 protein. This sample yields 700,000 to 950,000 distinct CDR3 sequences, of which approximately 43% are seen a single time; 20% to 25% belongs to the top ten. The receptor comes from a woman aged 60-75 years in good health. The sequencing input was blood. This sequence joins TRBV7-9 and TRBJ2-1; TRBD1 is a possible D gene (5 bases). The CDR3, as DNA: TGTGCCAGCAGCGCAGACAGCTCCTACAATGAGCAGTTCTTC. This translates into CASSADSSYNEQFF.